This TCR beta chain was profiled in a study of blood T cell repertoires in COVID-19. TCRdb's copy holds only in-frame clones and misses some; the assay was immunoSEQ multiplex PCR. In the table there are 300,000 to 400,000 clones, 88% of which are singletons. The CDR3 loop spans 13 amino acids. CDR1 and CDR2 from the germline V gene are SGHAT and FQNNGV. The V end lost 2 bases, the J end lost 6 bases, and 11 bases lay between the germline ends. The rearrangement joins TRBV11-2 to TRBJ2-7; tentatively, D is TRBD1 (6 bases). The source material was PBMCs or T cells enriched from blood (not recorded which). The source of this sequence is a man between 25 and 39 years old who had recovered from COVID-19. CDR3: CASSLNRAFEQYF. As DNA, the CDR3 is TGTGCCAGCAGCTTAAACAGGGCTTTCGAGCAGTACTTC.